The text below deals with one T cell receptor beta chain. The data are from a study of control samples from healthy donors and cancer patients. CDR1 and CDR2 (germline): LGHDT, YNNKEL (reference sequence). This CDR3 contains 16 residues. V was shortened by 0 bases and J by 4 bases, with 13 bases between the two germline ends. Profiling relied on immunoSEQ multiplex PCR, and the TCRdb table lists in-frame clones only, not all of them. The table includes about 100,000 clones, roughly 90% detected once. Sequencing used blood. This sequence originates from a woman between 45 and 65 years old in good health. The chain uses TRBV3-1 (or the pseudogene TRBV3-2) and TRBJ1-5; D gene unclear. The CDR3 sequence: CASSQDVGVANQPQHF. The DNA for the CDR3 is TGTGCCAGCAGCCAAGATGTGGGCGTGGCTAATCAGCCCCAGCATTTT.